This T cell receptor beta chain was obtained from a study of T cells in localized non-small cell lung cancer. Study-level findings and limits: Compared with tumor, uninvolved adjacent lung displayed greater T cell clonality, ranking highest overall. Those with higher blood T cell density had longer overall survival. Paired adjacent lung recovered a median around 52 of the top 100 tumor clones. Sequencing was limited to one tumor region, leaving the possibility of heterogeneity open.

CDR3 length: 12 amino acids. Per germline, CDR1 SQVTM and CDR2 ANQGSEA. The germline V and J ends were trimmed by 6 bases and 4 bases, with 10 bases remaining between them. The data were produced by immunoSEQ multiplex PCR, yet TCRdb's version contains in-frame clones alone and is incomplete. The sample lists some 37,000 clones, 80% to 90% occurring once. This clone was picked up a small number of times. No antigen is known for it. The sample consisted of peripheral blood, taken before any cancer treatment. This TCR was sampled from a woman between 40 and 69 years old with stage I lung adenocarcinoma. The V call is TRBV29-1, the J call TRBJ1-5, with D maybe TRBD1 (5 bases). DNA of the CDR3: TGCAGCGTAGTCGACAGTAATCAGCCCCAGCATTTT. The encoded protein is CSVVDSNQPQHF.